A selection of T cell receptor beta chains follows, all from one sample in a study of T cells in Graves' hyperthyroidism and ophthalmopathy. TCRdb fed the multiplex PCR reads into MiXCR, producing one record per CDR3 protein. The sample records 500,000 to 550,000 distinct CDR3 sequences, less than 25% being singletons. The sequencing input was blood. The receptors derive from a man aged 18 to 30 with Graves' hyperthyroidism. The CDR3 runs from the conserved cysteine through the conserved F or W. The D gene is left open where the match is weak. Part of the rows lack a size; the others show once, few, many or a class for expanded clones.

>TRBV29-1|TRBD1|NA|TRBJ2-2
CSVRTGTTGELFF
TGCAGCGTTAGGACAGGAACCACCGGGGAGCTGTTTTTT
>TRBV6-5|NA|many|TRBJ1-5
CASTRFVSGRGNQPQHF
TGTGCCAGCACGCGTTTCGTCTCCGGGAGGGGGAATCAGCCCCAGCATTTT
>TRBV18|NA|few|TRBJ1-5
CASSDSRVGQPQHF
TGTGCCAGCTCTGACTCCCGGGTGGGTCAGCCCCAGCATTTT
>TRBV24-1|NA|many|TRBJ2-3
CATSDYRVTQYF
TGTGCCACCAGTGATTACAGGGTTACGCAGTATTTT
>TRBV20-1|TRBD1|many|TRBJ2-7
CSARDIKRTGAYEQYF
TGCAGTGCTAGAGATATTAAGAGGACAGGAGCCTACGAGCAGTACTTC
>TRBV6-2/TRBV6-3|NA|many|TRBJ2-7
CASSYFFVETDEQYF
TGTGCCAGCAGTTATTTTTTCGTCGAGACGGACGAGCAGTACTTC
>TRBV4-1|TRBD1|NA|TRBJ2-7
CASRPFDRAYEQYF
TGCGCCAGCAGACCCTTCGACAGGGCCTACGAGCAGTACTTC
>TRBV27|TRBD1|many|TRBJ2-3
CASSLQGGTDTQYF
TGTGCCAGCAGTCTACAGGGGGGCACAGATACGCAGTATTTT
>TRBV13|TRBD1|few|TRBJ1-2
CASSRRGFSPGYTF
TGTGCCAGCAGCCGCAGGGGGTTTTCACCTGGCTACACCTTC
>TRBV11-2|NA|many|TRBJ2-2
CASSRQLGGITNTGELFF
TGTGCCAGCTCCCGACAGCTCGGGGGCATCACGAACACCGGGGAGCTGTTTTTT
>TRBV14|NA|many|TRBJ1-1
CASSQGYWNTEAFF
TGTGCCAGCAGCCAAGGGTACTGGAACACTGAAGCTTTCTTT
>TRBV3-1|NA|NA|TRBJ2-7
CASSRLGAGYEQYF
TGTGCCAGCAGCCGGCTCGGGGCAGGGTACGAGCAGTACTTC
>TRBV29-1|TRBD1|once|TRBJ1-5
CSAATGSNQPQHF
TGCAGCGCCGCGACAGGGAGCAATCAGCCCCAGCATTTT
>TRBV28|NA|many|TRBJ2-6
CASSLGLAGANVLTF
TGTGCCAGCAGTTTAGGGTTGGCTGGGGCCAACGTCCTGACTTTC
>TRBV4-1|NA|many|TRBJ2-5
CASSQVGNQETQYF
TGCGCCAGCAGCCAAGTGGGGAACCAAGAAACCCAGTACTTC
>TRBV12-3/TRBV12-4|NA|NA|TRBJ2-4
CASSLVQRSKNIQYF
TGTGCCAGCAGTTTGGTCCAGCGGAGCAAAAACATTCAGTACTTC
>TRBV6-2/TRBV6-3|NA|NA|TRBJ1-1
CASSSARTAMNTEAFF
TGTGCCAGCAGTTCAGCCCGGACAGCCATGAACACTGAAGCTTTCTTT
>TRBV20-1|NA|many|TRBJ2-7
CSAWFSQAYEQYF
TGCAGTGCATGGTTCTCCCAGGCCTACGAGCAGTACTTC
>TRBV20-1|NA|few|TRBJ2-7
CSARVATTYEQYF
TGCAGTGCTAGGGTAGCGACGACCTACGAGCAGTACTTC
>TRBV7-8|NA|many|TRBJ1-5
CASSLYSPGLLNQPQHF
TGTGCCAGCAGCTTATATAGCCCCGGCCTACTCAATCAGCCCCAGCATTTT
>TRBV28|NA|many|TRBJ2-7
CASSLTDADEQYF
TGTGCCAGCAGTTTGACCGACGCGGACGAGCAGTACTTC
>TRBV10-3|NA|NA|TRBJ2-6
CATRESLTGANVLTF
TGTGCCACCCGGGAGTCTCTCACTGGGGCCAACGTCCTGACTTTC
>TRBV28|NA|NA|TRBJ2-4
CASSLTRPEPKNIQYF
TGTGCCAGCAGTTTGACACGACCTGAGCCCAAAAACATTCAGTACTTC
>TRBV11-2|NA|few|TRBJ1-1
CASSLVSVGAEASF
TGTGCCAGCAGCTTAGTATCGGTGGGGGCTGAAGCTTCCTTT
>TRBV12-3/TRBV12-4|TRBD1|many|TRBJ2-7
CASTLQGATYEQYF
TGTGCCAGCACCTTGCAGGGGGCGACCTACGAGCAGTACTTC
>TRBV6-1|NA|few|TRBJ1-2
CASRRQVNYGYTF
TGTGCCAGCAGGCGACAGGTTAACTATGGCTACACCTTC
>TRBV18|NA|NA|TRBJ1-5
CASSGGSGDQPQHF
TGTGCCAGCTCAGGGGGGTCCGGGGACCAGCCCCAGCATTTT
>TRBV29-1|TRBD1|many|TRBJ1-2
CSGVGDSGYTF
TGCAGCGGGGTAGGGGACAGTGGCTACACCTTC
>TRBV13|TRBD1|once|TRBJ1-2
CASSGGTGGAGYGYTF
TGTGCCAGCAGCGGAGGGACAGGGGGCGCTGGCTATGGCTACACCTTC
>TRBV7-2|NA|NA|TRBJ1-5
CASSLSLPGQPQHF
TGTGCCAGCAGCTTATCGCTCCCCGGTCAGCCCCAGCATTTT
>TRBV7-2|TRBD2|many|TRBJ2-7
CASSLLAGPYEQYF
TGTGCCAGCAGCTTACTAGCGGGACCTTACGAGCAGTACTTC